The entry below describes one T cell receptor (beta chain). Its specificity is not known. These data come from a study of cytomegalovirus exposure and HLA in healthy donors. The PCR was carried out with 60 Vbeta primers and 13 Jbeta primers. Sequenced by immunoSEQ multiplex PCR; TCRdb stores in-frame clones only, minus some. This table has roughly 200,000 clones, approximately 86% appearing once. General study findings and limits: Reported performance of the classifier showed diagnosis of cytomegalovirus status with high specificity and sensitivity.

Sample: PBMCs. This sequence was found in a woman in her twenties or thirties in good health and CMV-seronegative.

For the CDR3, the DNA is TGTGCCAGCACCATAGGGACAGCCCGCGGCTACACCTTC. Its translation is CASTIGTARGYTF. This chain links TRBV6-4 with TRBJ1-2; 7 bases line up with TRBD1. Germline V gene sequence: CDR1 MRHNA, CDR2 SNTAGT. This CDR3 is 13 amino acids long. Trimming at V came to 7 bases and at J to 8 bases, leaving 10 bases not matched to a gene.